This T cell receptor beta chain was documented in a study of T-cell reconstitution after alpha-beta-depleted transplantation in children. Preparation of the TCRbeta library was carried out with unique molecular identifiers. TCRdb reprocessed the PCR reads with MiXCR, giving one entry per CDR3 protein. The sample has roughly 300,000 distinct CDR3 sequences; about a tenth are singletons. CDR3 size: 15 residues. CDR1 is MNHEY, CDR2 SMNVEV, per germline (reference sequence). Trimming took off 1 base at V and 4 bases at J, with 13 bases between the two ends. This clonotype was observed a handful of times. The specimen was PBMCs from the stem cell graft donor, collected from the stem cell graft. This TCR came from a human donor who donated a stem cell graft to a child with SCID. The chain recombines TRBV27 with TRBJ1-1, with a tentative D call TRBD1 (6 bases). Here the CDR3 reads CASSLYRGRGTEAFF. For the CDR3, the DNA is TGTGCCAGCAGTTTATATCGGGGGCGCGGCACTGAAGCTTTCTTT.